This paragraph covers one TCR beta chain sequence. 5'RACE primed at constant segments yielded TCR alpha and TCR beta cDNA libraries bearing sample barcodes and UMIs. Using its own MiXCR run on the 5' RACE reads, TCRdb lists one record per CDR3 protein. Counted here are 450,000 to 650,000 distinct CDR3 sequences, approximately 20% occurring once; the ten biggest clones make up around 13%. The data were taken from a study of T-cell memory formation after mild COVID-19. Study-wide context: TCR clusters mostly belonged to single donors.

Sequenced input: PBMCs or a T cell subset sorted from them (not recorded which). This clonotype was sampled from an adult woman who had mild COVID-19 (a few samples of this study predate the infection). Cell type and time point are not known.

CDR3 protein: CSVLAIGETQYF. Here the CDR3 DNA reads TGCAGCGTACTGGCCATCGGAGAGACCCAGTACTTC. The chain joins TRBV29-1 to TRBJ2-5; unclear D gene. The CDR3 extends over 12 amino acids. The germline V gene encodes CDR1 SQVTM and CDR2 ANQGSEA. The V end was cut by 6 bases, the J end by 4 bases, with 12 bases between.